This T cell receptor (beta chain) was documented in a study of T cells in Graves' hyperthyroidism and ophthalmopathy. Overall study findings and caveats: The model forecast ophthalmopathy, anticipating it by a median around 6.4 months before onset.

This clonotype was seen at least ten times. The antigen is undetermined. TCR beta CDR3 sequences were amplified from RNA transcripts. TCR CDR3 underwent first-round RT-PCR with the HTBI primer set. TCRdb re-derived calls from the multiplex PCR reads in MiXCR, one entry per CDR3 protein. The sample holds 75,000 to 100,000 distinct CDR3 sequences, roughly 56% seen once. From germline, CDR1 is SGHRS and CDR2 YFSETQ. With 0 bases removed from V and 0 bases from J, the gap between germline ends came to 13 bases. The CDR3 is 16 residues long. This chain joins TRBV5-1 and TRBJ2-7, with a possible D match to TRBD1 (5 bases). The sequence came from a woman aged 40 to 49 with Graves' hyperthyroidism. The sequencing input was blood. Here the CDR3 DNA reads TGCGCCAGCAGCTTGGGACACACAGGACCCTCCTACGAGCAGTACTTC. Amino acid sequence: CASSLGHTGPSYEQYF.